This T cell receptor (beta chain) was captured in a study of T cells of healthy individuals. TCRdb reprocessed the 5' RACE reads with MiXCR, giving one entry per CDR3 protein. The sample carries over 95,000 distinct CDR3 sequences, under 20% recorded once. The CDR3 runs to 14 residues. Germline V gives CDR1 SGHRS, CDR2 YFSETQ. V lost 0 bases, J lost 4 bases, and 3 bases stayed unmatched. The receptor was isolated from a human donor in good health. This chain uses TRBV5-1 with TRBJ1-1; 7 bases line up with TRBD1. This CDR3 is CASSLGGGGTEAFF. Here the CDR3 DNA reads TGCGCCAGCAGCTTGGGAGGGGGCGGCACTGAAGCTTTCTTT. Filled out from reference TRBV5-1 and TRBJ1-1, the complete variable domain reads KAGVTQTPRYLIKTRGQQVTLSCSPISGHRSVSWYQQTPGQGLQFLFEYFSETQRNKGNFPGRFSGRQFSNSRSEMNVSTLELGDSALYLCASSLGGGGTEAFFGQGTRLTVV.